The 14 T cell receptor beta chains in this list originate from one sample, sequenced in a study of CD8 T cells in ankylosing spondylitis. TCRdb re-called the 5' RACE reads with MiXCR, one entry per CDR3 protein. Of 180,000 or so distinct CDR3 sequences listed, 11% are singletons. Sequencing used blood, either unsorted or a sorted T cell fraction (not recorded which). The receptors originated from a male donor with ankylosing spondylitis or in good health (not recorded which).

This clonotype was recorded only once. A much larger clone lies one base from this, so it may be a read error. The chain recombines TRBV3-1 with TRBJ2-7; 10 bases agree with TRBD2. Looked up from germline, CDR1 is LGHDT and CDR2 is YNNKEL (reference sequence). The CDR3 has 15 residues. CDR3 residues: CDSSLGLAAGYEQYF. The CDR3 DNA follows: TGTGACAGCAGCCTAGGACTAGCGGCAGGTTACGAGCAGTACTTC.

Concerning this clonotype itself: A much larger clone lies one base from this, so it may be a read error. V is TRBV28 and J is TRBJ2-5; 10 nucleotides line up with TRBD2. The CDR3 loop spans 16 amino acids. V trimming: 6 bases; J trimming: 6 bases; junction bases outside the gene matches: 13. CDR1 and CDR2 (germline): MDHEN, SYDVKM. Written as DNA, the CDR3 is TGTGCCAGCAGCCGCCTTAGCGGGGGGCCCCGCAAGACCCAGTACTTC. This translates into CASSRLSGGPRKTQYF.

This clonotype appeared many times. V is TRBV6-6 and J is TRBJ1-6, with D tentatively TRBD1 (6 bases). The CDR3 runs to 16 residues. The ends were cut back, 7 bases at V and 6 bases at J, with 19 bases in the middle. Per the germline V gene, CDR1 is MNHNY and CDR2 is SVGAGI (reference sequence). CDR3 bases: TGTGCCAGCACACCGGGGGGCGGGGTCGGTAATTCACCCCTCCACTTT. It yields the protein CASTPGGGVGNSPLHF.

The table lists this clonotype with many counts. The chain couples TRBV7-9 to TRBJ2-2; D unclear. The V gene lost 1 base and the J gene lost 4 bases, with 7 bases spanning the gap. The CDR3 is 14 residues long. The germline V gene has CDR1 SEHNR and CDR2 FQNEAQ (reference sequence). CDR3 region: CASSLGTVTGELFF. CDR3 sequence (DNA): TGTGCCAGCAGCTTAGGAACAGTCACCGGGGAGCTGTTTTTT.

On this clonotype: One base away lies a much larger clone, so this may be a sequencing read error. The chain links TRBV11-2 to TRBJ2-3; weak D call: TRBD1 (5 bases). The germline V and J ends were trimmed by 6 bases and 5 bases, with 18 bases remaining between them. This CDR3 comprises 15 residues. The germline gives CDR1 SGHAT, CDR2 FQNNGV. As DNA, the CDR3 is TGTGCCAGCAGTCTTTACAGGACCCGCATAGATACGCAGTATTTT. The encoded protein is CASSLYRTRIDTQYF.

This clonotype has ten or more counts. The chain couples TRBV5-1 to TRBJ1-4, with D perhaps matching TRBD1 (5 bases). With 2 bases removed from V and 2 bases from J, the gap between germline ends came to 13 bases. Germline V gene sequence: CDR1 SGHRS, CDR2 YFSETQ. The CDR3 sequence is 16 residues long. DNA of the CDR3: TGCGCCAGCAGCTTTGGGCAGGGCATCACTAATGAAAAACTGTTTTTT. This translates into CASSFGQGITNEKLFF. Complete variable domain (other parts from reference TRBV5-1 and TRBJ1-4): KAGVTQTPRYLIKTRGQQVTLSCSPISGHRSVSWYQQTPGQGLQFLFEYFSETQRNKGNFPGRFSGRQFSNSRSEMNVSTLELGDSALYLCASSFGQGITNEKLFFGSGTQLSVL.

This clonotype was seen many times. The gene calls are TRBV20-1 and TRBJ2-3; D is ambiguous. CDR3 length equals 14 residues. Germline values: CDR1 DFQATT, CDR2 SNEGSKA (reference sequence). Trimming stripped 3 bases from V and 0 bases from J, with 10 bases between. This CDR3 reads CSARKSASTDTQYF. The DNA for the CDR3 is TGCAGTGCTAGGAAATCGGCCAGCACAGATACGCAGTATTTT.

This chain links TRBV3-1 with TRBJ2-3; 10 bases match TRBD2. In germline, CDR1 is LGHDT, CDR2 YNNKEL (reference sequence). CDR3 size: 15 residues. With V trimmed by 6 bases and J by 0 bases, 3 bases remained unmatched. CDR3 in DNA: TGTGCCAGCAGGGGACTAGCGCAAAGCACAGATACGCAGTATTTT. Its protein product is CASRGLAQSTDTQYF.

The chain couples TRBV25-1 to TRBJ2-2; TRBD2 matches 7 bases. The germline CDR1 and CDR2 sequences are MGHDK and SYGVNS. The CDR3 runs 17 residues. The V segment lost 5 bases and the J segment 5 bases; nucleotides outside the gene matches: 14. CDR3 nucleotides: TGTGCCAGCAGTTACGGGACTACCCTTATGTGGACCGGGGAGCTGTTTTTT. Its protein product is CASSYGTTLMWTGELFF.

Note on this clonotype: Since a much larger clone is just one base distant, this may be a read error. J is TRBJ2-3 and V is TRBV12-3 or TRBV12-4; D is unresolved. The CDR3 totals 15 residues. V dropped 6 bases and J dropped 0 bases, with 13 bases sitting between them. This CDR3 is CASRLTGGSTDTQYF. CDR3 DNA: TGTGCCAGCAGACTCACTGGCGGAAGCACAGATACGCAGTATTTT.

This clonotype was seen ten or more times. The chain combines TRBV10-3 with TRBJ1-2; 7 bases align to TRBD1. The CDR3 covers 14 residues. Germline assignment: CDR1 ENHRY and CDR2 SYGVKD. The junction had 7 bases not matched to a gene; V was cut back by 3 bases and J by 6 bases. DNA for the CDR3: TGTGCCATCAGTGACGCTCAGGGGGATGATGGCTACACCTTC. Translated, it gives CAISDAQGDDGYTF.

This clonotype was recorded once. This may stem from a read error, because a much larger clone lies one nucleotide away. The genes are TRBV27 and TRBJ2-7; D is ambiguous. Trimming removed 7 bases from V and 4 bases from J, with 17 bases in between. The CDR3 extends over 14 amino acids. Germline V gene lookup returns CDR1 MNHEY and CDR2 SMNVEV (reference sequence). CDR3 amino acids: CASTSGKRWYEQYF. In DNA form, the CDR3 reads TGTGCCAGCACTTCGGGTAAACGATGGTACGAGCAGTACTTC.

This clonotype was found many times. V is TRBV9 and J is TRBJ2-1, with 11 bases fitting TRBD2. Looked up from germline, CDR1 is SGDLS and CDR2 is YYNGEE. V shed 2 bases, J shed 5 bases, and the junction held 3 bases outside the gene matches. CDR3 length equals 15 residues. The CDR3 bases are TGTGCCAGCAGCGTTCTAGCGGGAGGCGACAATGAGCAGTTCTTC. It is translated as CASSVLAGGDNEQFF.

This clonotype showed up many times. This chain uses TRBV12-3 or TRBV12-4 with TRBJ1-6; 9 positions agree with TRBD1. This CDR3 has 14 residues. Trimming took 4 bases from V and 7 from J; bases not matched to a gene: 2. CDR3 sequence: CASSSQGANSPLHF. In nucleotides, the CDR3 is TGTGCCAGCAGTTCACAGGGGGCGAATTCACCCCTCCACTTT.